These 31 T cell receptor beta chains were sequenced from one sample in a study of Graves' ophthalmopathy and Graves' hyperthyroidism (dated 2018 in TCRdb). Sequencing was carried out with an Illumina HiSeq 2000. TCR beta CDR3 regions were amplified from RNA transcripts for repertoire sequencing. HTBI primers and the Qiagen OneStep RT-PCR kit were used in a first-round RT-PCR, which was followed by a second-round multiplex PCR, size selection and purification. TCRdb reworked the public reads: Q25 trimming with fastp, MiXCR clone assembly, productive beta chains retained. Each entry merges the rows of one CDR3 protein and shows their most common DNA and genes. The sample data list about 370,000 distinct CDR3 sequences, and about a sixth of these were observed just once. 2% to 2.5% of the sample belongs to the ten largest clones. Sequences were obtained from peripheral blood. The receptors were sampled from an adult woman with stable Graves' hyperthyroidism.

This clonotype appeared many times. The chain is built from TRBV12-3 or TRBV12-4 and TRBJ2-3; D gene unclear. The CDR3 loop spans 15 amino acids. Between the trimmed V and J ends, which lost 3 bases and 0 bases, there was a span of 10 bases. The CDR3 DNA reads as TGTGCCAGCAGTTTTCACTACCGAAGCACAGATACGCAGTATTTT. Translation: CASSFHYRSTDTQYF.

This clonotype was counted between two and nine times. Here the CDR3 omits its conserved ending phenylalanine or tryptophan, so a read error is the likely source. No DNA is shown, since the ends of the CDR3 on it are uncertain; the CDR3 is the one TCRdb lists. The chain uses TRBV28 and TRBJ1-1; the table's D call, TRBD1, was not checked against the DNA. The CDR3 is 14 amino acids in total, end residues counted. The V gene's germline CDR1 is MDHEN and CDR2 SYDVKM. The CDR3 reads CASRAQGRVFEACL.

This clonotype was seen ten or more times. The J gene is TRBJ1-2, the V gene TRBV7-8, with 7 bases matching TRBD1. The CDR3 has 15 amino acids. Germline CDR1 is SGHVS and CDR2 is FQNEAQ. Trimming took 3 bases from V and 12 from J; bases not matched to a gene: 16. The CDR3 DNA follows: TGTGCCAGCAGCTTCAATCCCGGGACAGCTTCGGGTCACACCTTC. This gives the protein CASSFNPGTASGHTF.

This clonotype was counted ten times or more. The chain joins TRBV29-1 to TRBJ1-1; tentative D call: TRBD1 (6 bases). Germline V gene lookup returns CDR1 SQVTM and CDR2 ANQGSEA. Trimming cost V 6 bases and J 0 bases, with 11 bases left between them. There are 13 residues in the CDR3. CDR3 protein: CSVRTDMNTEAFF. The CDR3 region has the DNA TGCAGCGTCCGGACAGACATGAACACTGAAGCTTTCTTT.

This clonotype was recorded many times. The CDR3 nucleotides are TGCGCCAGCAGTGAGGTAGCCAAAAACATTCAGTACTTC. Translating gives CASSEVAKNIQYF. The genes are TRBV5-1 and TRBJ2-4, with unresolved D. Trimming removed 5 bases from V and 0 bases from J, with 6 bases in between. From germline, CDR1 is SGHRS and CDR2 YFSETQ. The length of the CDR3 is 13 residues.

The chain links TRBV6-1 to TRBJ2-3; 7 bases are a match to TRBD2. CDR1 MNHNS and CDR2 SASEGT come from the germline V gene. The CDR3 length is 15 residues. V was pared by 3 bases and J by 6 bases, with 9 bases of the junction left unmatched. CDR3 residues: CASSDGSAAGDTQYF. In DNA, the CDR3 is TGTGCCAGCAGTGACGGTTCCGCAGCGGGGGATACGCAGTATTTT.

This clonotype was counted ten times or more. The J gene is TRBJ2-7, the V gene TRBV7-9; TRBD2 is a possible D gene (6 bases). Deletions cut 1 base from V and 5 bases from J, with 15 bases between. The CDR3 runs 15 residues. Germline-derived CDR1 and CDR2 are SEHNR and FQNEAQ (reference sequence). The CDR3 sequence is CASSLEEGLLHEQYF. CDR3 coding DNA: TGTGCCAGCAGCTTAGAAGAGGGACTTCTCCACGAGCAGTACTTC.

This clonotype was seen repeatedly, ten times or more. The rearrangement uses TRBV12-3 or TRBV12-4 and TRBJ2-5, with D tentatively TRBD1 (5 bases). The CDR3 runs to 14 residues. V lost 2 bases to trimming and J lost 4 bases, with 11 bases between them. CDR3 residues: CASSLISRVETQYF. CDR3 nucleotide sequence: TGTGCCAGCAGTTTAATCTCCAGGGTAGAGACCCAGTACTTC.

As regards this clonotype: A much larger clonotype is one base distant, so this may be a read error. This rearrangement joins TRBV3-1 to TRBJ1-2; D remains unclear. The CDR3 spans 13 residues. From germline, CDR1 is LGHDT and CDR2 YNNKEL (reference sequence). CDR3 in amino acids: CASNQVLSYGYTF. For the CDR3, the DNA is TGTGCCAGCAACCAAGTTCTGTCATATGGCTACACCTTC.

This clonotype occurred many times. CDR3 in amino acids: CASSPQGQLHWQETQYF. The DNA for the CDR3 is TGTGCCAGCAGTCCCCAAGGACAGCTGCACTGGCAAGAGACCCAGTACTTC. This sequence joins TRBV28 and TRBJ2-5; maybe TRBD1 (6 bases). Per germline, CDR1 MDHEN and CDR2 SYDVKM. This CDR3 spans 17 amino acids. V was shortened by 5 bases and J by 2 bases, with 21 bases between the two germline ends.

This clonotype was counted ten times or more. The chain uses TRBV7-8 and TRBJ2-2; weak D call: TRBD2 (6 bases). CDR3 length: 18 amino acids. V was cut by 2 bases and J by 4 bases, with 20 bases left in between. Germline CDR1 reads SGHVS; CDR2 reads FQNEAQ. CDR3 bases: TGTGCCAGCAGCTTAACCTCTCTAAGACTAGACGGCACCGGGGAGCTGTTTTTT. Protein product: CASSLTSLRLDGTGELFF.

Ten or more counts support this clonotype. The chain joins TRBV6-1 to TRBJ1-5; D might be TRBD1 (5 bases). The CDR3 length is 18 residues. Trimming shortened V by 0 bases and J by 0 bases, and 15 bases separated the two germline ends. From germline, CDR1 is MNHNS and CDR2 SASEGT. CDR3 nucleotide sequence: TGTGCCAGCAGTGAAGCCCTTGGCAGACAGTATAGCAATCAGCCCCAGCATTTT. It yields the protein CASSEALGRQYSNQPQHF.

In the case of this clonotype: The missing conserved phenylalanine or tryptophan at the end of this CDR3 makes a read error likely. CDR3 in amino acids: CSVRNTEAFY. The CDR3 region has the DNA TGTAGCGTAAGGAACACTGAAGCTTTCTAT. The V call is TRBV29-1, the J call TRBJ1-1, with D uncertain. There are 10 residues in the CDR3. The germline CDR1 and CDR2 sequences are SQVTM and ANQGSEA.

As regards this clonotype: Possible read error: a much larger clone is one base away. The chain carries TRBV7-2 and TRBJ2-4; 13 nucleotides match TRBD2. Germline-derived CDR1 and CDR2 are SGHTA and FQGNSA. There are 17 residues in the CDR3. CDR3 region: CASSSPGLAGSKNIKYF. CDR3 sequence (DNA): TGTGCCAGCAGCTCCCCGGGACTAGCGGGATCCAAAAACATTAAGTACTTC.

This clonotype was seen many times. The V and J genes are TRBV6-5 and TRBJ2-7; D is ambiguous. Trimming pared 6 bases from V and 6 bases from J, leaving 12 bases between. Germline V CDR1 and CDR2: MNHEY, SVGAGI. The CDR3 covers 12 residues. The CDR3 region has the DNA TGTGCCAGCAGGGGCCCTTCCCTCGAGCAGTACTTC. Amino acids: CASRGPSLEQYF.

This clonotype was seen many times. This rearrangement joins TRBV12-3 or TRBV12-4 to TRBJ1-5; D is unresolved. CDR3 length: 13 residues. V lost 6 bases and J lost 6, with 12 bases in between. The DNA for the CDR3 is TGTGCCAGCAGCCGTGGCGGGGTTCAGCCCCAGCATTTT. The encoded protein is CASSRGGVQPQHF.

The table lists this clonotype with many counts. V usage is TRBV12-3 or TRBV12-4 and J usage is TRBJ1-3; TRBD1 might be the D (5 bases). The CDR3 is 13 amino acids. V gave up 7 bases and J gave up 9 bases, with 16 bases separating them. The CDR3 DNA reads TGTGCCAGCACCGCCGGGGCTACTGGCACCATATATTTT. Its translation: CASTAGATGTIYF.

This clonotype occurred a few times. The chain joins TRBV4-1 to TRBJ1-6; D call uncertain. The CDR3 extends over 13 amino acids. CDR1 is MGHRA and CDR2 is YSYEKL in the germline V gene. V gave up 6 bases and J gave up 13 bases, with 16 bases separating them. CDR3 residues: CASRPTGRGPLHF. In nucleotides, the CDR3 is TGCGCCAGCAGGCCGACTGGAAGAGGCCCCCTCCACTTT.

The J gene is TRBJ2-7, the V gene TRBV10-3; D call uncertain. CDR1 is ENHRY, CDR2 SYGVKD, per germline. The CDR3 is 14 amino acids. Trimming cost V 2 bases and J 2 bases, with 10 bases left between them. CDR3 sequence (DNA): TGTGCCATCAGTGAGAAAGAAATTGCCTACGAGCAGTACTTC. It codes for CAISEKEIAYEQYF.

The chain recombines TRBV6-5 with TRBJ2-7; 8 nucleotides align to TRBD2. Looked up from germline, CDR1 is MNHEY and CDR2 is SVGAGI. V dropped 4 bases and J dropped 2; count of bases not matched to a gene: 7. This CDR3 is built from 15 residues. The CDR3: CASSLSAGGTYEQYF. The CDR3 DNA reads as TGTGCCAGCAGTTTATCGGCGGGGGGCACCTACGAGCAGTACTTC.

This clonotype was counted many times. The rearrangement uses TRBV19 and TRBJ2-7, with 7 bases identical to TRBD2. This CDR3 is built from 16 residues. J lost 5 bases, V lost 7 bases, and 17 bases had no gene match. Per germline, CDR1 LNHDA and CDR2 SQIVND (reference sequence). This CDR3 reads CASNTGGRDGADEQYF. The CDR3 DNA sequence: TGTGCCAGTAATACGGGGGGTCGGGACGGGGCCGACGAGCAGTACTTC.

V and J are TRBV19 and TRBJ1-2; D gene unclear. The CDR3 consists of 13 residues. V was shortened by 10 bases and J by 4 bases, with 16 bases between the two germline ends. Per germline, CDR1 LNHDA and CDR2 SQIVND (reference sequence). CDR3 loop: CANSPPAGYGYTF. The DNA for the CDR3 is TGTGCCAATAGCCCCCCCGCCGGCTATGGCTACACCTTC.

Ten or more counts support this clonotype. The genes are TRBV29-1 and TRBJ2-5; maybe TRBD2 (5 bases). The CDR3 spans 13 residues. Germline V gives CDR1 SQVTM, CDR2 ANQGSEA. Trimming left V 6 bases short and J 5 bases short, with 16 bases between. The CDR3 protein is CSVLAHRRETQYF. CDR3 DNA: TGCAGCGTATTAGCGCACCGCCGGGAGACCCAGTACTTC.

The table lists this clonotype with many counts. The CDR3 protein is CASSFRDQRYF. CDR3 sequence (DNA): TGTGCCAGCAGTTTCCGGGACCAGCGGTACTTC. The chain is built from TRBV6-5 and TRBJ2-7, with D perhaps assigned TRBD1 or TRBD2 (5 bases each). The germline CDR1 and CDR2 sequences are MNHEY and SVGAGI. This CDR3 has 11 amino acids. Trimming took off 4 bases at V and 12 bases at J, with 13 bases between the two ends.

The sample holds many counts of this clonotype. The rearrangement links TRBV20-1 to TRBJ2-5; TRBD2 matches at 11 bases. Germline loops: CDR1 DFQATT, CDR2 SNEGSKA (reference sequence). V was pared by 6 bases and J by 4 bases, with 16 bases of the junction left unmatched. This CDR3 is 17 amino acids long. The CDR3 nucleotides are TGCAGTGCGAGCGGGACTAGCGGCCAAAAGAGTTTAGAGACCCAGTACTTC. Protein product: CSASGTSGQKSLETQYF.

This clonotype was seen repeatedly, ten times or more. This rearrangement joins TRBV7-8 to TRBJ1-2; 8 nucleotides align to TRBD1. This CDR3 spans 12 amino acids. The J segment lost 14 bases and the V segment lost 0 bases, leaving 5 bases of the junction unmatched. The germline V gene has CDR1 SGHVS and CDR2 FQNEAQ. The DNA of the CDR3 is TGTGCCAGCAGCTTAGCTGGACAGGGAGGTACCTTC. It yields the protein CASSLAGQGGTF.

This clonotype was recorded at least ten times. The V and J genes are TRBV6-1 and TRBJ2-7; 10 nucleotides line up with TRBD2. Germline V gene lookup returns CDR1 MNHNS and CDR2 SASEGT. The J segment lost 2 bases and the V segment lost 7 bases, leaving 5 bases of the junction unmatched. The length of the CDR3 is 14 residues. CDR3 sequence (DNA): TGTGCCAGCACAAGCGGGAGGGCCCCCTACGAGCAGTACTTC. It yields the protein CASTSGRAPYEQYF.

This clonotype has more than one count but fewer than ten. The V and J genes are TRBV5-1 and TRBJ2-7, with 7 bases matching TRBD2. Unmatched junction bases numbered 13, after V lost 2 bases and J lost 5 bases. Germline V CDR1 and CDR2: SGHRS, YFSETQ. The CDR3 runs to 16 residues. CDR3 region: CASSLLTSVGIDEQYF. CDR3 in DNA: TGCGCCAGCAGCTTACTAACTAGCGTCGGGATTGACGAGCAGTACTTC.

The chain combines TRBV6-5 with TRBJ2-5; TRBD2 matches 8 bases. The CDR3 spans 18 residues. V shed 4 bases, J shed 5 bases, and the junction held 18 bases outside the gene matches. CDR1 MNHEY and CDR2 SVGAGI come from the germline V gene. The CDR3 region is CASSWSGTSGPEEETQYF. Here the CDR3 DNA reads TGTGCCAGCAGTTGGTCCGGAACTAGCGGACCCGAGGAGGAGACCCAGTACTTC.

This clonotype was found many times. This chain joins TRBV20-1 and TRBJ2-5; TRBD1 is a possible D gene (6 bases). This CDR3 region has 13 residues. Germline V gives CDR1 DFQATT, CDR2 SNEGSKA (reference sequence). Deletions cut 4 bases from V and 0 bases from J, with 9 bases between. The CDR3 nucleotides read TGCAGTGCTACCGGACAGAACCAAGAGACCCAGTACTTC. It codes for CSATGQNQETQYF.

In its sample, this clonotype was seen many times. The J gene is TRBJ2-7, the V gene TRBV20-1, with 12 positions matching TRBD1. The V gene's germline CDR1 is DFQATT and CDR2 SNEGSKA (reference sequence). The CDR3 sequence is 15 residues long. Trimming removed 0 bases from V and 6 bases from J; junction bases left unmatched: 6. The CDR3 DNA reads TGCAGTGCTAGAGAATCCGGGACAGGGGGCTCCGAGCAGTACTTC. It translates to CSARESGTGGSEQYF.